The 5 T cell receptor beta chains in this list originate from one sample, sequenced in a study of blood T cell repertoires in COVID-19. Data came from immunoSEQ multiplex PCR; TCRdb stores just in-frame clones and leaves some out. The data show just over 150,000 clones, approximately 84% seen once. The source material was peripheral blood. These receptors all come from a woman older than 75 with acute or convalescent COVID-19.

V is TRBV6-2 or TRBV6-3 and J is TRBJ2-7; D perhaps matches TRBD1 (5 bases). This CDR3 has 12 amino acids. V was clipped by 4 bases and J by 7 bases, with 11 bases between them. CDR1 is MNHEY and CDR2 is SVGEGT in the germline V gene. CDR3 nucleotides: TGTGCCAGCAGTTTGGGGCCCTGGGAGCAGTACTTC. Its protein product is CASSLGPWEQYF.

This chain uses TRBV18 with TRBJ2-1; 8 bases map to TRBD2. CDR3 size: 15 residues. Per the germline V gene, CDR1 is KGHSH and CDR2 is LQKENI. After removal of 2 bases from V and 9 bases from J, the junction contained 9 bases not matched to a gene. DNA for the CDR3: TGTGCCAGCTCACCAACCGGGACTAGGGGGGGTGAGCAGTTCTTC. Translated: CASSPTGTRGGEQFF.

J is TRBJ2-2 and V is TRBV18; tentatively, D is TRBD2 (5 bases). The CDR3 is made up of 14 amino acids. Between the trimmed V and J ends, which lost 3 bases and 6 bases, there was a span of 11 bases. Germline CDR1 reads KGHSH; CDR2 reads LQKENI. The CDR3 DNA sequence: TGTGCCAGCTCACCGAGGGTAATCGCCGGGGAGCTGTTTTTT. It is translated as CASSPRVIAGELFF.

The chain uses TRBV5-4 and TRBJ1-2, with D possibly matching TRBD1 (6 bases). V was cut by 0 bases and J by 7 bases, with 16 bases left in between. Germline CDR1 SGHNT, CDR2 YYREEE (reference sequence). The CDR3 totals 15 residues. DNA of the CDR3: TGTGCCAGCAGCTTGGATATCAGGCAGGGGACTGGCTACACCTTC. It encodes CASSLDIRQGTGYTF.

The rearrangement uses TRBV7-9 and TRBJ1-2; TRBD1 aligns across 8 bases. The CDR3 sequence is 13 residues long. From germline, CDR1 is SEHNR and CDR2 FQNEAQ (reference sequence). V trimming: 4 bases; J trimming: 9 bases; junction bases outside the gene matches: 7. The DNA for the CDR3 is TGTGCCAGCAGCTCACAGGGGGTTGATAGCTACACCTTC. Translating gives CASSSQGVDSYTF.